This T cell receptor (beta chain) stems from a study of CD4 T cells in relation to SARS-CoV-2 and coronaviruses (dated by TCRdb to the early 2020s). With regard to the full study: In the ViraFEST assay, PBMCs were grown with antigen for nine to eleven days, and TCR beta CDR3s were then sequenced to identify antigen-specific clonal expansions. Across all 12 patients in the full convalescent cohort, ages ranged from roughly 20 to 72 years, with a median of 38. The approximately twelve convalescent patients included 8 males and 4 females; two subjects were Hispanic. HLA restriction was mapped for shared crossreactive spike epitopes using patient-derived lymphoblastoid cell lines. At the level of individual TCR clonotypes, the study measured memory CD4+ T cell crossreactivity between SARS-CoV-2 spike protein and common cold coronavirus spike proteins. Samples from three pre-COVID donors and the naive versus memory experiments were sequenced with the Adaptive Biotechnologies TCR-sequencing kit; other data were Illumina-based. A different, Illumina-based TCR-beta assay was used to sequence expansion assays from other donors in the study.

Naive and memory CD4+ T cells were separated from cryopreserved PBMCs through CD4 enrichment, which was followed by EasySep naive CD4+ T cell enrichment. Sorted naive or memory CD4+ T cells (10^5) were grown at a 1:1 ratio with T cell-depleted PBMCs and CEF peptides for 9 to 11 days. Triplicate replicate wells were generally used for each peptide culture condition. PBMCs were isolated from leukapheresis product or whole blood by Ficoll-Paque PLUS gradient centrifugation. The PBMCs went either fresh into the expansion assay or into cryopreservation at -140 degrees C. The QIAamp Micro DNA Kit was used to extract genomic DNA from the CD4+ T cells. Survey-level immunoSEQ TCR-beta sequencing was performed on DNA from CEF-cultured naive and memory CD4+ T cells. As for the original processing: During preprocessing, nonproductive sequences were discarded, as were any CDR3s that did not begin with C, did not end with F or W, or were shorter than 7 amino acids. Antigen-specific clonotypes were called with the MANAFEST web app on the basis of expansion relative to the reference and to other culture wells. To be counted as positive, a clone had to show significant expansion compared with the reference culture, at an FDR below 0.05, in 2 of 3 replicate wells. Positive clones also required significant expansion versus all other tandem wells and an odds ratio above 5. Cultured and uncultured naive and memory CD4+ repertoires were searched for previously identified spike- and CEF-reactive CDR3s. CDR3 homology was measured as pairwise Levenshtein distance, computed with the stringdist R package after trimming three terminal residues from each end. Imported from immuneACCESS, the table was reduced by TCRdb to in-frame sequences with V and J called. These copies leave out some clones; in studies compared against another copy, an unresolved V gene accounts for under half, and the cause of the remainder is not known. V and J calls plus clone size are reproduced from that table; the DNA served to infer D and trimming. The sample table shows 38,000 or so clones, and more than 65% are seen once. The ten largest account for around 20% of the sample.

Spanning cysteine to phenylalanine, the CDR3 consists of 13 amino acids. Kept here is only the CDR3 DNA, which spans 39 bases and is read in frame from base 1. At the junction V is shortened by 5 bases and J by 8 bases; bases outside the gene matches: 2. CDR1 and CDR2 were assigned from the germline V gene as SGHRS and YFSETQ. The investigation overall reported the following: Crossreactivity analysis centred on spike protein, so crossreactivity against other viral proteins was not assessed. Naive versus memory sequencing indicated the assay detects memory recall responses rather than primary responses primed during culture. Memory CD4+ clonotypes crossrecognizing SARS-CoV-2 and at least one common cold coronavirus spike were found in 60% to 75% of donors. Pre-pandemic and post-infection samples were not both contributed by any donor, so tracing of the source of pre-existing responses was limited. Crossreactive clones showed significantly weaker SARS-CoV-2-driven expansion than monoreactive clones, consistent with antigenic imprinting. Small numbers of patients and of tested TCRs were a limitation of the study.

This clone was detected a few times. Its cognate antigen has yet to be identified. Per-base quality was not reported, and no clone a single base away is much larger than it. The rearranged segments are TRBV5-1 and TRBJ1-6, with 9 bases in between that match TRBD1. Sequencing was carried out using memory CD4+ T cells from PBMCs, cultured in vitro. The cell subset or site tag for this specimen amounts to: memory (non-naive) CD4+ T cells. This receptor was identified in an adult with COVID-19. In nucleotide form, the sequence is TGCGCCAGCAGGGGACAGGGCGATTCACCCCTCCACTTT. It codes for CASRGQGDSPLHF.